Listed below are T cell receptor beta chains from one sample, sequenced in a study of CD8+ T cells in alopecia areata. The table came from immunoSEQ multiplex PCR; TCRdb's copy has only in-frame clones and leaves some out. The sample holds around 200,000 clones, about 64% seen once. Sequencing used CD4+ T cells sorted from blood, obtained at week 4, from a patient treated with tofacitinib. Receptors were obtained from a human donor with alopecia areata. Each CDR3 is given with its conserved first and last residue. D genes are given only for firm matches. Only part of the rows carry a size: once, few, many, or a class if the clone is expanded.

len: 14; v_gene: TRBV5-4; j_gene: TRBJ1-2; abundance: few; d_gene: NA; CDR3nt: TGTGCCAGCACCCCGGGGGGGAGGAAAGAAGGCTACACCTTC; CDR3aa: CASTPGGRKEGYTF
len: 13; v_gene: TRBV7-2; j_gene: TRBJ2-3; abundance: few; d_gene: NA; CDR3nt: TGTGCCAGCAGCTTAGGGGCCACAGATACGCAGTATTTT; CDR3aa: CASSLGATDTQYF
len: 14; v_gene: TRBV7-6; j_gene: TRBJ2-5; abundance: NA; d_gene: NA; CDR3nt: TGTGCCAGCAGCCCGGGAGCTGGCTTAGAGACCCAGTACTTC; CDR3aa: CASSPGAGLETQYF
len: 13; v_gene: TRBV25-1; j_gene: TRBJ1-2; abundance: NA; d_gene: NA; CDR3nt: TGTGCCAGCAGGTGGGGGGCTAACTATGGCTACACCTTC; CDR3aa: CASRWGANYGYTF
len: 13; v_gene: TRBV7-2; j_gene: TRBJ1-2; abundance: NA; d_gene: NA; CDR3nt: TGTGCCAGCAGCCAGGGTCAGGAGGGGGGCTACACCTTC; CDR3aa: CASSQGQEGGYTF
len: 13; v_gene: TRBV6-6; j_gene: TRBJ2-2; abundance: NA; d_gene: NA; CDR3nt: TGTGCCGGGGGCTTCGGCCCCACCGGGGAGCTGTTTTTT; CDR3aa: CAGGFGPTGELFF
len: 14; v_gene: TRBV6-5; j_gene: TRBJ2-2; abundance: NA; d_gene: NA; CDR3nt: TGTGCCACCCGTCCGGGACGGGTCCCCGGGGAGCTGTTTTTT; CDR3aa: CATRPGRVPGELFF
len: 11; v_gene: TRBV20-1; j_gene: TRBJ2-1; abundance: NA; d_gene: NA; CDR3nt: TGCAGTGCTAGGGCAGACAATGAGCAGTTCTTC; CDR3aa: CSARADNEQFF
len: 14; v_gene: TRBV9; j_gene: TRBJ2-5; abundance: NA; d_gene: NA; CDR3nt: TGTGCCAGCAGCGTAAGGATGAAGTCCGAGACCCAGTACTTC; CDR3aa: CASSVRMKSETQYF
len: 15; v_gene: TRBV6-1; j_gene: TRBJ2-3; abundance: NA; d_gene: NA; CDR3nt: TGTGCCAGCAGTGGCGCGCCTCTAGGAGGGGATACGCAGTATTTT; CDR3aa: CASSGAPLGGDTQYF
len: 15; v_gene: TRBV29-1; j_gene: TRBJ2-3; abundance: NA; d_gene: TRBD2; CDR3nt: TGCAGCGTCGGATTAGCGGGGGAAAGCACAGATACGCAGTATTTT; CDR3aa: CSVGLAGESTDTQYF
len: 10; v_gene: TRBV30; j_gene: TRBJ1-2; abundance: few; d_gene: TRBD1; CDR3nt: TGTGCCTGGGGGACAGATGGCTACACCTTC; CDR3aa: CAWGTDGYTF
len: 14; v_gene: TRBV2; j_gene: TRBJ2-3; abundance: NA; d_gene: TRBD2; CDR3nt: TGTGCCAGCAGTTCCCTAGCGGGGCCAGATACGCAGTATTTT; CDR3aa: CASSSLAGPDTQYF
len: 14; v_gene: TRBV7-2; j_gene: TRBJ2-7; abundance: few; d_gene: TRBD2; CDR3nt: TGTGCCAGCAGCGGCGCGGGGGGCTCCTACGAGCAGTACTTC; CDR3aa: CASSGAGGSYEQYF
len: 15; v_gene: TRBV27; j_gene: TRBJ2-7; abundance: NA; d_gene: NA; CDR3nt: TGTGCCAGCAGTTTAAGTGTGACGGGGAGCCACGAGCAGTACTTC; CDR3aa: CASSLSVTGSHEQYF
len: 14; v_gene: TRBV2; j_gene: TRBJ1-6; abundance: NA; d_gene: NA; CDR3nt: TGTGCCAGCAGTGAGAGCTGGAGGAATTCACCCCTCCACTTT; CDR3aa: CASSESWRNSPLHF
len: 14; v_gene: TRBV7-2; j_gene: TRBJ2-7; abundance: NA; d_gene: NA; CDR3nt: TGTGCCAGCCAACCTACAGTCCCCCCCTACGAGCAGTACTTC; CDR3aa: CASQPTVPPYEQYF
len: 13; v_gene: TRBV29-1; j_gene: TRBJ1-6; abundance: NA; d_gene: NA; CDR3nt: TGCAGCGTTGGGGACCTCTATAATTCACCCCTCCACTTT; CDR3aa: CSVGDLYNSPLHF
len: 13; v_gene: TRBV6-1; j_gene: TRBJ1-6; abundance: NA; d_gene: NA; CDR3nt: TGTGCCAGCAGTGACAGGGCTAATTCACCCCTCCACTTT; CDR3aa: CASSDRANSPLHF
len: 15; v_gene: TRBV7-2; j_gene: TRBJ2-1; abundance: once; d_gene: TRBD1; CDR3nt: TGTGCCAGCAGCTATGGGCCAGGGGGCTCGAATGAGCAGTTCTTC; CDR3aa: CASSYGPGGSNEQFF
len: 17; v_gene: TRBV19; j_gene: TRBJ2-1; abundance: NA; d_gene: TRBD2; CDR3nt: TGTGCCAGTAGTTCCAATAGCGGGGGGCTCCTCTACAATGAGCAGTTCTTC; CDR3aa: CASSSNSGGLLYNEQFF
len: 17; v_gene: TRBV14; j_gene: TRBJ2-4; abundance: NA; d_gene: TRBD2; CDR3nt: TGTGCCAGCAGCCAAGGGGGACTAGCGGGGATTAAAAACATTCAGTACTTC; CDR3aa: CASSQGGLAGIKNIQYF
len: 14; v_gene: TRBV29-1; j_gene: TRBJ2-7; abundance: NA; d_gene: NA; CDR3nt: TGCAGCGTTGTCCGTCATACAGGGTCCTACGAGCAGTACTTC; CDR3aa: CSVVRHTGSYEQYF
len: 14; v_gene: TRBV7-8; j_gene: TRBJ2-2; abundance: NA; d_gene: TRBD2; CDR3nt: TGTGCCAGCAGCTCGGGACTAGCTAGGGGGGAGCTGTTTTTT; CDR3aa: CASSSGLARGELFF
len: 17; v_gene: TRBV7-9; j_gene: TRBJ2-2; abundance: NA; d_gene: TRBD2; CDR3nt: TGTGCCAGCAGCTTTTGGCTAGCGGGGACGGAAGCCGGGGAGCTGTTTTTT; CDR3aa: CASSFWLAGTEAGELFF
len: 12; v_gene: TRBV30; j_gene: TRBJ1-2; abundance: NA; d_gene: TRBD1; CDR3nt: TGTGCCTTCACCCTAACCGGGACAGGGAATACCTTC; CDR3aa: CAFTLTGTGNTF
len: 15; v_gene: TRBV11-3; j_gene: TRBJ2-5; abundance: NA; d_gene: NA; CDR3nt: TGTGCCAGCAGCCCTTACACGGGGCCGCAAGAGACCCAGTACTTC; CDR3aa: CASSPYTGPQETQYF
len: 13; v_gene: TRBV30; j_gene: TRBJ1-1; abundance: once; d_gene: NA; CDR3nt: TGTGCCTGGAGTGGTCTTGCGAACACTGAAGCTTTCTTT; CDR3aa: CAWSGLANTEAFF
len: 10; v_gene: TRBV30; j_gene: TRBJ1-1; abundance: few; d_gene: NA; CDR3nt: TGTGCCTGGAGCATTACCGAGACTTTCTTT; CDR3aa: CAWSITETFF
len: 12; v_gene: TRBV2; j_gene: TRBJ1-4; abundance: few; d_gene: NA; CDR3nt: TGTGCCAGCAGGGCTTTCAATGAAAAACTGTTTTTT; CDR3aa: CASRAFNEKLFF
len: 18; v_gene: TRBV4-3; j_gene: TRBJ2-3; abundance: NA; d_gene: NA; CDR3nt: TGCGCCAGCAGCCAAGATCGTGGACGGGGGTCTTCCGTAGATACGCAGTATTTT; CDR3aa: CASSQDRGRGSSVDTQYF
len: 13; v_gene: TRBV29-1; j_gene: TRBJ1-2; abundance: NA; d_gene: TRBD1; CDR3nt: TGCAGCGTCTCGGGACAGGCAGAGGGCGGCTACACCTTC; CDR3aa: CSVSGQAEGGYTF
len: 11; v_gene: TRBV2; j_gene: TRBJ2-7; abundance: NA; d_gene: NA; CDR3nt: TGTGCCAGCACCGGGTTCCACGAGCAGTACTTC; CDR3aa: CASTGFHEQYF
len: 15; v_gene: TRBV5-1; j_gene: TRBJ1-2; abundance: NA; d_gene: NA; CDR3nt: TGCGCCAGCAGTCTGGCCTCAGAGACTAACTATGGCTACACCTTC; CDR3aa: CASSLASETNYGYTF
len: 11; v_gene: TRBV20-1; j_gene: TRBJ2-3; abundance: NA; d_gene: NA; CDR3nt: TGCAGTGCTAGATGGGGAGATACGCAGTATTTT; CDR3aa: CSARWGDTQYF
len: 12; v_gene: TRBV29-1; j_gene: TRBJ2-7; abundance: NA; d_gene: TRBD1; CDR3nt: TGCAGCGTGGAGACAGGGGCGGGCGAGCAGTACTTC; CDR3aa: CSVETGAGEQYF
len: 16; v_gene: TRBV7-8; j_gene: TRBJ2-7; abundance: NA; d_gene: TRBD1; CDR3nt: TGTGCCAGCAGCTTAGAGGGGACAGCGACCCCCTACGAGCAGTACTTC; CDR3aa: CASSLEGTATPYEQYF
len: 11; v_gene: TRBV7-2; j_gene: TRBJ2-1; abundance: few; d_gene: NA; CDR3nt: TGTGCCAGCAGCTCTCTCAATGAGCAGTTCTTC; CDR3aa: CASSSLNEQFF
len: 13; v_gene: TRBV2; j_gene: TRBJ1-1; abundance: NA; d_gene: NA; CDR3nt: TGTGCCAGCAGTGCCGGGGAGAAGACTGAAGCTTTCTTT; CDR3aa: CASSAGEKTEAFF
len: 11; v_gene: TRBV7-2; j_gene: TRBJ2-2; abundance: NA; d_gene: NA; CDR3nt: TGTGCCAGCAGCTCCACCGAGGAGCTGTTTTTT; CDR3aa: CASSSTEELFF
len: 13; v_gene: TRBV29-1; j_gene: TRBJ1-1; abundance: NA; d_gene: NA; CDR3nt: TGCAGCGTTGAACGGCGACAGGACACTGAAGCTTTCTTT; CDR3aa: CSVERRQDTEAFF
len: 16; v_gene: TRBV7-9; j_gene: TRBJ1-2; abundance: few; d_gene: TRBD1; CDR3nt: TGTGCCAGCAGCTTAGGAGGGGGACAGGGTAGCTATGGCTACACCTTC; CDR3aa: CASSLGGGQGSYGYTF